This TCR beta chain stems from a study of CD8+ T cells in alopecia areata. Study overall: Treatment comprised oral tofacitinib, 5 to 10 mg twice daily, in treated patients.

RNA was isolated and reverse transcribed to cDNA, the sequencing template. Some clones are missing from TCRdb's copy, which holds only in-frame ones; the method was immunoSEQ multiplex PCR. Among about 180,000 clones listed, more than 60% were seen once. The starting material was CD4+ T cells sorted from blood, obtained at week 0. The TCR comes from a human donor with alopecia areata.

Written as DNA, the CDR3 is TGTGCCAGCAGCTTGAGGTTTGGTATCAGCAATCAGCCCCAGCATTTT. This encodes CASSLRFGISNQPQHF. The V call is TRBV5-6, the J call TRBJ1-5; the D is unclear. This CDR3 has 16 residues. V lost 1 base and J 1 base, leaving 12 bases between the germline ends. Looked up from germline, CDR1 is SGHDT and CDR2 is YYEEEE.